This T cell receptor beta chain was found in a study of blood T cell repertoires in COVID-19. About the research overall: Samples taken during acute and convalescent COVID-19 were collected in the United States, Italy and Spain.

One Seattle source followed patients from active infection through their disease course. The trim removed 2 bases at V and 3 bases at J, leaving 5 bases unmatched. The V gene's germline CDR1 is KGHSH and CDR2 LQKENI. The CDR3 sequence is 15 residues long. Original handling: Counts of nucleated cells, estimated from reference gene primer amplification, were obtained. The assay was immunoSEQ multiplex PCR, and TCRdb's table has in-frame clones only and misses some. That table gives V, J and clone size, and the DNA gave D and trimming. The sample lists roughly 200,000 clones; nearly 85% were seen once. This clonotype was sampled from a woman aged 25 to 39 with COVID-19, enrolled during active disease. V usage is TRBV18 and J usage is TRBJ2-7, with 9 bases matching TRBD1. The source material was peripheral blood. This CDR3 is CASSPRTGQGYEQYF. DNA for the CDR3: TGTGCCAGCTCACCAAGAACGGGACAGGGCTACGAGCAGTACTTC.